This T cell receptor (beta chain) was sequenced for a study of CD8 T cells in ankylosing spondylitis. Findings and limits, study-wide: The study identified a TCR beta motif of about eight highly homologous variants that appeared characteristic of ankylosing spondylitis blood. Disease-associated clones were reportedly significantly overrepresented in matched ankylosing spondylitis synovial fluid. Those disease-linked clones were CD8+; they were also relatively rare in peripheral blood.

Germline V gives CDR1 LGHNA, CDR2 YNFKEQ. The CDR3 runs to 16 residues. V was trimmed by 0 bases and J by 0 bases, leaving 9 bases between them. A few counts support this clonotype. Its antigen is not known. In TCRdb, the 5' RACE reads were re-called with MiXCR into one record per CDR3 protein. The sample yields about 130,000 distinct CDR3 sequences, roughly 13% seen once. This TCR came from a female donor with ankylosing spondylitis or in good health (not recorded which). The genes are TRBV4-2 and TRBJ1-5; no clear D. The sample was blood, either unsorted or a sorted T cell fraction (not recorded which). The CDR3, as DNA: TGTGCCAGCAGCCAAGAATTGGTTTATAGCAATCAGCCCCAGCATTTT. Translation gives CASSQELVYSNQPQHF.